This T cell receptor (beta chain) was obtained from a study of cytomegalovirus exposure and HLA in healthy donors. Study information: Genotyping showed around 81% of 398 donors falling in the Caucasian-associated ancestry cluster.

This CDR3 region has 14 residues. Germline lookup yields CDR1 SGDLS and CDR2 YYNGEE. J gave up 4 bases and V 3 bases, and 3 bases lay outside the gene matches. Of note for this clone: Its target is not known.

Broader study findings: Reports indicate that TCR beta sequences accurately predicted the HLA-A and HLA-B alleles of most subjects.

Primers included in the PCR were 60 Vbeta and 13 Jbeta primers. Assay used: immunoSEQ multiplex PCR; TCRdb lists only in-frame clones, some missing. The sample holds approximately 170,000 clones; around 79% are singletons and the top ten take about 1.6%. The material sequenced was PBMCs. This chain joins TRBV9 and TRBJ1-1; 10 bases line up with TRBD1. The receptor was derived from a woman between 18 and 29 years old in good health and CMV-seronegative. The CDR3 bases are TGTGCCAGCAGCGCGGGACAGGGGAGCACTGAAGCTTTCTTT. Translated, it gives CASSAGQGSTEAFF.